This T cell receptor beta chain emerged from a study of T cells in Graves' hyperthyroidism and ophthalmopathy. Study conclusions and caveats: In simple terms, a model built on 13 V-J features told ophthalmopathy apart from stable hyperthyroidism.

There were TCR beta CDR3 regions amplified from RNA transcripts. First-round RT-PCR of the TCR CDR3 relied on the HTBI primer set. TCRdb processed the multiplex PCR reads anew with MiXCR; each CDR3 protein has one entry. The top ten clones hold about 9.4% of a sample with about 700,000 distinct CDR3 sequences, less than 15% of them seen once. Regarding this clonotype: Antigen: not known.

Germline V gene data show CDR1 as MDHEN and CDR2 as SYDVKM. This CDR3 has 16 residues. V dropped 6 bases and J dropped 7; count of bases not matched to a gene: 13. The gene calls are TRBV28 and TRBJ2-7; the match to TRBD2 covers 12 bases. Sequencing was carried out using blood. This sequence was found in a woman aged 18-29 years with Graves' hyperthyroidism. For the CDR3, the DNA is TGTGCCAGCAGGAATAAACGGACTAGCGGGACATGGGAGCAGTACTTC. Translated: CASRNKRTSGTWEQYF.